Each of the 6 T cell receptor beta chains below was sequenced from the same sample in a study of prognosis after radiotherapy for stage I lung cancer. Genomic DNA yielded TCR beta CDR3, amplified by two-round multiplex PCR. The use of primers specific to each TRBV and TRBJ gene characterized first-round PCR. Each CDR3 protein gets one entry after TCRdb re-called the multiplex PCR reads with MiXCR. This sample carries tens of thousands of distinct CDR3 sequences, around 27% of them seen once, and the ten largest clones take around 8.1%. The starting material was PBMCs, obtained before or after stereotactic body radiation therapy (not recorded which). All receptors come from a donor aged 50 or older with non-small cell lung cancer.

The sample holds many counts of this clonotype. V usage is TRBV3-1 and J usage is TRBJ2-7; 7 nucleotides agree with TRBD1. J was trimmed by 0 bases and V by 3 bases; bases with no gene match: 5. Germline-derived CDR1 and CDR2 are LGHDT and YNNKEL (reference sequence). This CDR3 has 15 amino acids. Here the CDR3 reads CASSQGTAYSYEQYF. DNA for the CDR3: TGTGCCAGCAGCCAGGGGACAGCTTACTCCTACGAGCAGTACTTC.

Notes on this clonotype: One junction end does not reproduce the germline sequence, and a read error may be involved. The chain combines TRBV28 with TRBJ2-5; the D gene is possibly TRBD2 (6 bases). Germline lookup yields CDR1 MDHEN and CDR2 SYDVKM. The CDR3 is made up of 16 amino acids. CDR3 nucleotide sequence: TGTGCCAGCGGTTTCGAAGCGCGGGGCGTGCAAGAGACCCAGTACTTC. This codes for CASGFEARGVQETQYF.

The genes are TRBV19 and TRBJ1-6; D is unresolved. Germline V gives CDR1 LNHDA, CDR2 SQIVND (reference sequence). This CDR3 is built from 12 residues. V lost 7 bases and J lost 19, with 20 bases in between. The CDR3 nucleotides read TGTGCCAGTACGACACAGAATTCACGCCTGCACTTT. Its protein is CASTTQNSRLHF.

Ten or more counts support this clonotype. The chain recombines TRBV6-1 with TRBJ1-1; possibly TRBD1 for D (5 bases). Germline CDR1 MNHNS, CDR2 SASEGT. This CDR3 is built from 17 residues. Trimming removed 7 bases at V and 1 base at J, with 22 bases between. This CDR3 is CASITRGDPGANTEAFF. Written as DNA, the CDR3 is TGTGCCAGCATCACACGGGGGGACCCCGGCGCGAACACTGAAGCTTTCTTT.

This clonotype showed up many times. CDR3 sequence (DNA): TGTGCCAGCAGTGGCCGGGGGAGTTACTATGGCTACACCTTC. The encoded protein is CASSGRGSYYGYTF. J is TRBJ1-2 and V is TRBV25-1; D may be TRBD1 (5 bases). Trimming removed 4 bases at V and 3 bases at J, with 12 bases between. This CDR3 contains 14 residues. The germline V gene encodes CDR1 MGHDK and CDR2 SYGVNS.

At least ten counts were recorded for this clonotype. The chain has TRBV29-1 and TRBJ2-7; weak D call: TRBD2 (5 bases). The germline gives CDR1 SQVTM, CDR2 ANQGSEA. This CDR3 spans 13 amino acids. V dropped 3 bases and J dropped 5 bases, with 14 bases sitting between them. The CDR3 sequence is CSVDTADSDEQYF. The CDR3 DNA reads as TGCAGCGTTGACACCGCGGACTCTGACGAGCAGTACTTC.